This T cell receptor (beta chain) originates from a study of beta chain features in type 1 diabetes. The overall study: Age, gender and cell yields were similar between patients and healthy donors. The samples had around 98 million sorted cells examined in all. Findings of the study overall: Type 1 diabetes patients had TCRB CDR3s that were shorter (moderately but significantly so) in all four CD4+ subsets.

CDR1 and CDR2 (germline): SQVTM, ANQGSEA. Unmatched junction bases numbered 4, after V lost 7 bases and J lost 1 base. The CDR3 consists of 13 residues. The authors obtained over 95% purity in all sorted populations. The sequenced template was cDNA made from the entire isolated RNA. Produced via immunoSEQ multiplex PCR; TCRdb's table is partial and in-frame only. This repertoire shows 150,000 to 200,000 clones, around 63% found once; its top ten account for approximately 0.09%. A remark on this clone: Its antigen is unknown.

The source material was naive CD4+ T cells from blood. This receptor was identified in a man aged 30 to 39 with type 1 diabetes. The chain links TRBV29-1 to TRBJ2-1, with 7 bases fitting TRBD1. The CDR3 loop reads CSGQGYSYNEQFF. Written as DNA, the CDR3 is TGCAGCGGACAGGGATATTCCTACAATGAGCAGTTCTTC.